These 8 T cell receptor beta chains came from one sample sequenced in a study of T cells expressing NK-cell markers. TCRdb reprocessed the 5' RACE reads; each CDR3 protein has one entry and no DNA is given. Its clone listing holds 160,000 or so distinct CDR3 sequences. What was sequenced was blood T cells: a sorted CD56 or NKG2C T cell subset, CD4+ or CD8+ T cells, or bulk PBMC T cells (not recorded which). The receptors originated from a woman between 18 and 70 years old in good health.

The chain recombines TRBV7-3 with TRBJ2-1; no DNA is available, so the TRBD2 call from TCRdb remains unchecked. The CDR3 runs 15 residues. Germline values: CDR1 SGHTA, CDR2 FQGTGA. The CDR3 loop is CASSWGTFFGDEQFF.

The J gene is TRBJ2-2, the V gene TRBV28; TCRdb's D call, TRBD2, is unchecked because there is no DNA. Germline-derived CDR1 and CDR2 are MDHEN and SYDVKM. This CDR3 comprises 16 residues. The CDR3: CASSLSSGSFIGELFF.

CDR3 protein: CSATLAGSSYEQYF. The V and J genes are TRBV20-1 and TRBJ2-7; TCRdb names TRBD2, which stays unverified in the absence of DNA. The CDR3 spans 14 residues. CDR1 DFQATT and CDR2 SNEGSKA come from the germline V gene (reference sequence).

The genes are TRBV5-6 and TRBJ2-5; TCRdb returns TRBD1, unconfirmable since there is no DNA. CDR1 and CDR2 from the germline V gene are SGHDT and YYEEEE. The CDR3 extends over 16 amino acids. CDR3 sequence reads: CASSWTGQGARETQYF.

This sequence joins TRBV25-1 and TRBJ2-1. CDR1 and CDR2 (germline): MGHDK, SYGVNS. The CDR3 totals 15 residues. CDR3 sequence reads: CASSELRGVYNEQFF.

The chain recombines TRBV2 with TRBJ2-2; the D call from TCRdb, TRBD1, cannot be confirmed without DNA. Germline V gene data show CDR1 as SNHLY and CDR2 as FYNNEI. CDR3 length: 14 residues. The chain's CDR3 is CASIPERAAGELFF.

The V call is TRBV2, the J call TRBJ2-7; TCRdb's D gene call, TRBD1, goes unchecked for lack of DNA. Germline CDR1 is SNHLY and CDR2 is FYNNEI. The CDR3 has 15 amino acids. The CDR3 sequence is CASSVEQGWPYEQYF.

The chain couples TRBV5-1 to TRBJ1-1. Germline lookup yields CDR1 SGHRS and CDR2 YFSETQ. The CDR3 has 15 residues. CDR3 sequence: CASSLAAVSYTEAFF.